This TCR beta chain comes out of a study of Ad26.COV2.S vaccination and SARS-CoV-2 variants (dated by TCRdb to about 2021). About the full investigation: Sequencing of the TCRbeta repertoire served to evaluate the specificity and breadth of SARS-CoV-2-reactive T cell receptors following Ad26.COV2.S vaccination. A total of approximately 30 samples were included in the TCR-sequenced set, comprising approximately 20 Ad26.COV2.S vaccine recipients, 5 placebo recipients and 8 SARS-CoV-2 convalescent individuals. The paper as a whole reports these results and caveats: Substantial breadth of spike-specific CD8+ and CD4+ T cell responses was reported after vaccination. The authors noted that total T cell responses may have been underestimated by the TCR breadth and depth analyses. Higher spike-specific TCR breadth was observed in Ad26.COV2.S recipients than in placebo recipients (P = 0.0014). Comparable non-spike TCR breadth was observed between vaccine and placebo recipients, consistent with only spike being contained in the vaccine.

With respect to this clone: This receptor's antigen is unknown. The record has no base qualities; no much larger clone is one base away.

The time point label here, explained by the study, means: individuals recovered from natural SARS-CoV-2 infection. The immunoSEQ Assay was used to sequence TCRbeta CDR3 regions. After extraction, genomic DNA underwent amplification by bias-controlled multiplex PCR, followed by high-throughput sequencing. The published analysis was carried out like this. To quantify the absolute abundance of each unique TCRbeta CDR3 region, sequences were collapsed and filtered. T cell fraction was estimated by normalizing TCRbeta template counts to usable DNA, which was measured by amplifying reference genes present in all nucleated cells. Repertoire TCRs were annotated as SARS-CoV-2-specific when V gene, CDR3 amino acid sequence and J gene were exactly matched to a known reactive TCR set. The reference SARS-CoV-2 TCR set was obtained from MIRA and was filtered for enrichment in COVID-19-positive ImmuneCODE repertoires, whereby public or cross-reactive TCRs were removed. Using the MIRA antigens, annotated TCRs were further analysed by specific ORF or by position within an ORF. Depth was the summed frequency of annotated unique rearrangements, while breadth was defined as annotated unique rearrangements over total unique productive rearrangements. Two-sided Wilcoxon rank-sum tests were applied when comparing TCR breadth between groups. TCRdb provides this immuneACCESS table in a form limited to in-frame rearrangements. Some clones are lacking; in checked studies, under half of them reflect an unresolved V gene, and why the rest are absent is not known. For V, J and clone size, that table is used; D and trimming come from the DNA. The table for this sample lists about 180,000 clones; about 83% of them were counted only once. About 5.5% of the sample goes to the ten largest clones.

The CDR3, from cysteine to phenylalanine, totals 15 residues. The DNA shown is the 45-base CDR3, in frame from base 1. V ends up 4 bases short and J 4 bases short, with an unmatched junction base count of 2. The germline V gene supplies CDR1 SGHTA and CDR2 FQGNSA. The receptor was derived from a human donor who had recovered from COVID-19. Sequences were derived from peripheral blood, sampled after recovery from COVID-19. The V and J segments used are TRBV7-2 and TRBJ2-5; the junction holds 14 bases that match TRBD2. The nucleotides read TGTGCCAGCAGCTACGGGACTAGCGGGGGAGAGACCCAGTACTTC. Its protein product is CASSYGTSGGETQYF. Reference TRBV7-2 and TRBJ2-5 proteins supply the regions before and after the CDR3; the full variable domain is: GAGVSQSPSNKVTEKGKDVELRCDPISGHTALYWYRQSLGQGLEFLIYFQGNSAPDKSGLPSDRFSAERTGGSVSTLTIQRTQQEDSAVYLCASSYGTSGGETQYFGPGTRLLVL.